Below are 9 T cell receptor beta chains sequenced from a single sample in a study of T cell changes during pregnancy in multiple sclerosis. Some clones are missing from TCRdb's copy, which holds only in-frame ones; the method was immunoSEQ multiplex PCR. The table lists approximately 45,000 clones, around 91% of them singletons. The sample in question was CD4+ T cells from peripheral blood mononuclear cells, obtained in the second trimester of pregnancy. All receptors derive from a female donor in good health, enrolled as a control in a pregnancy study.

The chain combines TRBV27 with TRBJ2-5, with 8 bases aligning to TRBD2. Germline assignment: CDR1 MNHEY and CDR2 SMNVEV (reference sequence). This CDR3 is 14 amino acids long. J lost 5 bases, V lost 1 base, and 3 bases had no gene match. The DNA of the CDR3 is TGTGCCAGCAGTTTATTGACGGGGGGGGAGACCCAGTACTTC. Translation gives CASSLLTGGETQYF.

The chain links TRBV5-1 to TRBJ2-2; 9 bases match TRBD1. CDR1 and CDR2 (germline): SGHRS, YFSETQ. CDR3 length: 16 residues. The J segment lost 3 bases and the V segment lost 0 bases, leaving 3 bases of the junction unmatched. CDR3 in amino acids: CASSLVWDRDTGELFF. The CDR3 nucleotides read TGCGCCAGCAGCTTGGTATGGGACAGGGACACCGGGGAGCTGTTTTTT.

The rearrangement joins TRBV7-2 to TRBJ2-7; possibly TRBD2 for D (6 bases). The germline V gene has CDR1 SGHTA and CDR2 FQGNSA. The CDR3 runs 15 residues. V was trimmed by 5 bases and J by 4 bases, leaving 18 bases between them. CDR3 region: CASSVTYSGGYEQYF. The DNA of the CDR3 is TGTGCCAGCAGCGTTACCTACTCAGGAGGGTACGAGCAGTACTTC.

CDR3 sequence: CASSPRGTGVGNTIYF. The CDR3 DNA sequence: TGTGCCAGCAGCCCAAGGGGGACAGGGGTCGGAAACACCATATATTTT. The chain links TRBV7-2 to TRBJ1-3, with 10 bases fitting TRBD1. This CDR3 comprises 16 residues. Germline CDR1 reads SGHTA; CDR2 reads FQGNSA. V lost 5 bases, J lost 4 bases, and 8 bases stayed unmatched.

The rearrangement joins TRBV7-9 to TRBJ2-5, with 9 bases fitting TRBD1. J lost 5 bases, V lost 6 bases, and 7 bases had no gene match. Looked up from germline, CDR1 is SEHNR and CDR2 is FQNEAQ (reference sequence). The CDR3 covers 14 residues. CDR3 protein: CASSDYGTGETQYF. The CDR3 DNA reads as TGTGCCAGCAGTGATTATGGGACAGGGGAGACCCAGTACTTC.

The gene calls are TRBV7-9 and TRBJ2-1; the D gene is possibly TRBD1 (6 bases). The CDR3 covers 16 residues. Germline CDR1 is SEHNR and CDR2 is FQNEAQ (reference sequence). V gave up 4 bases and J gave up 5 bases, with 18 bases separating them. The DNA for the CDR3 is TGTGCCAGCAGCTCTGGTTCTTACCGGGACAACAATGAGCAGTTCTTC. Its protein product is CASSSGSYRDNNEQFF.

The chain uses TRBV2 and TRBJ1-2; possible D gene TRBD1, 6 bases. Trimming took off 4 bases at V and 8 bases at J, with 23 bases between the two ends. CDR3 length equals 16 residues. Germline V CDR1 and CDR2: SNHLY, FYNNEI. CDR3 residues: CASSALSGAVEGGYTF. The DNA for the CDR3 is TGTGCCAGCAGTGCCCTGTCAGGGGCCGTCGAGGGGGGCTACACCTTC. The variable domain in full, completed from reference TRBV2 and TRBJ1-2, reads EPEVTQTPSHQVTQMGQEVILRCVPISNHLYFYWYRQILGQKVEFLVSFYNNEISEKSEIFDDQFSVERPDGSNFTLKIRSTKLEDSAMYFCASSALSGAVEGGYTFGSGTRLTVV.

The chain's CDR3 is CASSIWGGFTEAFF. Here the CDR3 DNA reads TGTGCCAGTAGTATCTGGGGGGGTTTCACTGAAGCTTTCTTT. V usage is TRBV19 and J usage is TRBJ1-1; possibly TRBD1 for D (5 bases). Germline V gene sequence: CDR1 LNHDA, CDR2 SQIVND (reference sequence). CDR3 length equals 14 residues. The V and J ends lost 3 bases and 4 bases respectively, with 12 bases between them.

The rearrangement uses TRBV7-9 and TRBJ1-2; tentatively, D is TRBD1 (5 bases). V lost 10 bases, J lost 7 bases, and 25 bases lay in between. The CDR3 length is 15 residues. Germline-derived CDR1 and CDR2 are SEHNR and FQNEAQ (reference sequence). CDR3 protein: CATDHPRTPVGGYTF. The CDR3 DNA sequence: TGTGCCACCGACCACCCTCGGACACCCGTAGGTGGCTACACCTTC.